The 13 T cell receptor beta chains reported below all come from one sample, sequenced in a study of response to subunit inactivated influenza vaccine. TCRdb processed the RT-PCR reads anew with MiXCR; each CDR3 protein has one entry. The data contain over 400,000 distinct CDR3 sequences, 10% to 15% of them singletons. The sequencing used PBMCs from blood, collected 40 to 50 days after vaccination. Source of these receptors: a man aged 50 or older who received an inactivated influenza vaccine.

V gene TRBV3-1 combines with J gene TRBJ2-1, with D possibly matching TRBD2 (6 bases). V lost 3 bases and J lost 4, with 19 bases in between. This CDR3 is built from 17 residues. Germline CDR1 and CDR2: LGHDT and YNNKEL (reference sequence). The CDR3 DNA is TGTGCCAGCAGCCAGACACGCGCGGGACTTTCGTACAATGAGCAGTTCTTC. Its protein product is CASSQTRAGLSYNEQFF.

This clonotype has more than one count but fewer than ten. This chain connects TRBV7-2 to TRBJ2-3; D not certain. The V end was cut by 0 bases, the J end by 4 bases, with 5 bases between. The germline gives CDR1 SGHTA, CDR2 FQGNSA. The CDR3 has 13 amino acids. CDR3 nucleotide sequence: TGTGCCAGCAGCTTAGCCCAGCCAGATACGCAGTATTTT. Its protein product is CASSLAQPDTQYF.

This clonotype occurred a few times. V gene TRBV20-1 combines with J gene TRBJ2-7; 10 nucleotides line up with TRBD2. CDR3 length: 15 residues. With 0 bases clipped from V and 4 bases from J, the junction kept 6 bases outside the gene matches. The V gene's germline CDR1 is DFQATT and CDR2 SNEGSKA (reference sequence). The CDR3 loop is CSARDRRTSGYEQYF. The CDR3 DNA reads as TGCAGTGCTAGAGATCGAAGGACTAGCGGTTACGAGCAGTACTTC.

Many counts were recorded for this clonotype. V gene TRBV5-1 combines with J gene TRBJ1-6; D ambiguous. Germline V CDR1 and CDR2: SGHRS, YFSETQ. The CDR3 contains 15 residues. Trimming stripped 4 bases from V and 10 bases from J, with 18 bases between. The CDR3 DNA is TGCGCCAGCAGCCCTGGCGGCACTTTAGGATCACCCCTCCACTTT. Its protein is CASSPGGTLGSPLHF.

This clonotype was detected ten times or more. The chain combines TRBV29-1 with TRBJ2-7, with D tentatively TRBD1 or TRBD2 (5 bases each). This CDR3 is built from 12 residues. Germline lookup yields CDR1 SQVTM and CDR2 ANQGSEA. Trimming removed 7 bases at V and 10 bases at J, with 20 bases between. CDR3 sequence reads: CSGGFGSRDQYF. CDR3 coding DNA: TGCAGCGGGGGGTTTGGGTCAAGAGATCAGTACTTC.

This clonotype was observed a handful of times. The chain uses TRBV20-1 and TRBJ2-3; TRBD1 is a possible D gene (5 bases). The CDR3 runs to 15 residues. Germline assignment: CDR1 DFQATT and CDR2 SNEGSKA (reference sequence). V was pared by 6 bases and J by 0 bases, with 16 bases between. CDR3 protein: CSARELATSTDTQYF. The CDR3 DNA follows: TGCAGTGCCAGGGAACTCGCCACTAGCACAGATACGCAGTATTTT.

The genes are TRBV4-3 and TRBJ2-7, with D possibly being TRBD1 or TRBD2 (6 bases each). This CDR3 region has 15 residues. The germline V gene has CDR1 LGHNA and CDR2 YSLEER. With 1 base removed from V and 3 bases from J, the gap between germline ends came to 13 bases. The CDR3 DNA reads TGCGCCAGCAGCCAAGTATATCGGGGGCACTACGAGCAGTACTTC. It translates to CASSQVYRGHYEQYF.

In its sample, this clonotype was seen a few times. The chain links TRBV6-2 or TRBV6-3 to TRBJ2-7; D uncertain. This CDR3 comprises 16 residues. Germline lookup yields CDR1 MNHEY and CDR2 SVGEGT. Trimming took off 0 bases at V and 0 bases at J, with 12 bases between the two ends. The CDR3 DNA reads TGTGCCAGCAGTTACTCGCCTAGAGCGCTCTCCTACGAGCAGTACTTC. Its protein product is CASSYSPRALSYEQYF.

This clonotype was picked up many times. This chain uses TRBV6-5 with TRBJ2-2; D is perhaps TRBD1 (5 bases). Germline CDR1 reads MNHEY; CDR2 reads SVGAGI. The V end was cut by 2 bases, the J end by 4 bases, with 11 bases between. The CDR3 has 15 amino acids. The CDR3 bases are TGTGCCAGCAGTTACGAGACAGATTCCACCGGGGAGCTGTTTTTT. It yields the protein CASSYETDSTGELFF.

The genes are TRBV12-3 or TRBV12-4 and TRBJ1-1; D may be TRBD1 (5 bases). The CDR3 loop spans 14 amino acids. V was shortened by 4 bases and J by 4 bases, with 13 bases between the two germline ends. CDR3 amino acids: CASSSWTRGTEAFF. In DNA, the CDR3 is TGTGCCAGCAGTTCGTGGACAAGGGGCACTGAAGCTTTCTTT.

This clonotype was observed many times. The gene calls are TRBV7-2 and TRBJ2-1; TRBD2 matches 12 bases. The ends lost 5 bases at V and 2 bases at J; junction bases unmatched: 4. CDR1 is SGHTA and CDR2 is FQGNSA in the germline V gene. CDR3 length: 16 amino acids. CDR3 amino acids: CASSLWTSGTYNEQFF. The CDR3 DNA reads as TGTGCCAGCAGCCTATGGACTAGCGGGACCTACAATGAGCAGTTCTTC.

V is TRBV20-1 and J is TRBJ2-1; 10 nucleotides line up with TRBD2. Germline CDR1 DFQATT, CDR2 SNEGSKA (reference sequence). V shed 5 bases and J 9 bases; nucleotides not matched to a gene: 7. The CDR3 is made up of 13 amino acids. Here the CDR3 reads CSASTSGSAEQFF. The CDR3 DNA follows: TGCAGTGCTTCGACTAGCGGGTCTGCTGAGCAGTTCTTC.

The sample holds a few counts of this clonotype. J is TRBJ2-5 and V is TRBV2, with 9 bases fitting TRBD2. The CDR3 runs 14 residues. The V gene end was trimmed by 10 bases and the J gene end by 2 bases; junction bases not matched to a gene: 8. From germline, CDR1 is SNHLY and CDR2 FYNNEI. CDR3 DNA sequence: TGTGCCACCGGGGAGACTAGCGGACAAGAGACCCAGTACTTC. Translation: CATGETSGQETQYF.